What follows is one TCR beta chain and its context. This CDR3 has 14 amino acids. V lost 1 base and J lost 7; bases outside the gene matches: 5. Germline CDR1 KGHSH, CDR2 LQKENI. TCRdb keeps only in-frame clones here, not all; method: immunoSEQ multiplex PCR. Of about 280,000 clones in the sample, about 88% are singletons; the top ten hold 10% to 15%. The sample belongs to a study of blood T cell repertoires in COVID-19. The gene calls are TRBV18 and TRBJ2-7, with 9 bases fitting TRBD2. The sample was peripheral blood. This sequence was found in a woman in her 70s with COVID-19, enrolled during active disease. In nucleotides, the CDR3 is TGTGCCAGCTCACCACTAGCGGGGGTCGAAGAGCAGTACTTC. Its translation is CASSPLAGVEEQYF.